The 5 T cell receptor beta chains in this list originate from one sample, sequenced in a study of blood T cell repertoires in COVID-19 (dated by TCRdb to the early 2020s). Library generation was performed with the immunoSEQ multiplex PCR assay. TCRdb retrieved this table from immuneACCESS and kept in-frame rearrangements only. Not all clones are present; in checked studies, unresolved V genes account for under half, and no reason is known for the remainder. Recorded for this sample are approximately 230,000 clones; 85% to 95% of them occurred a single time. Under 2.5% of the sample goes to the ten largest clones. The sequencing input was PBMCs or T cells enriched from blood (not recorded which). The receptors originated from a young woman who had recovered from COVID-19.

The V call is TRBV3-1 (or the pseudogene TRBV3-2), the J call TRBJ2-6; D unresolved. CDR3 length equals 13 residues. From germline, CDR1 is LGHDT and CDR2 YNNKEL (reference sequence). V lost 8 bases to trimming and J lost 0 bases, with 5 bases between them. CDR3 nucleotide sequence: TGTGCCAGCGCACTCTCTGGGGCCAACGTCCTGACTTTC. The encoded protein is CASALSGANVLTF.

The CDR3 bases are TGTGCCAGCAGCTTGGAACAGAATTCCGACTATGGCTACACCTTC. Its translation is CASSLEQNSDYGYTF. The chain links TRBV5-5 to TRBJ1-2; D gene ambiguous. This CDR3 spans 15 amino acids. The ends were cut back, 0 bases at V and 3 bases at J, with 12 bases in the middle. The germline CDR1 and CDR2 sequences are SGHKS and YYEKEE (reference sequence).

The count of this clone is one. This chain connects TRBV5-6 to TRBJ1-2; 7 nucleotides line up with TRBD1. This CDR3 has 14 residues. V gave up 4 bases and J gave up 3 bases; unmatched junction bases: 6. The V gene's germline CDR1 is SGHDT and CDR2 YYEEEE. The DNA for the CDR3 is TGTGCCAGCAGCCCCGACAGGGCGGACTATGGCTACACCTTC. Amino acids: CASSPDRADYGYTF. The full variable domain, rest sourced from reference TRBV5-6 and TRBJ1-2, is DAGVTQSPTHLIKTRGQQVTLRCSPKSGHDTVSWYQQALGQGPQFIFQYYEEEERQRGNFPDRFSGHQFPNYSSELNVNALLLGDSALYLCASSPDRADYGYTFGSGTRLTVV.

With regard to this clone: A read error may produce the germline difference seen at one junction end. The chain carries TRBV27 and TRBJ1-1, with D maybe TRBD1 (6 bases). The CDR3 covers 16 residues. Germline CDR1 MNHEY, CDR2 SMNVEV (reference sequence). CDR3 protein: CASRLSGTFMNTEAFF. CDR3 in DNA: TGTGCCAGCAGGTTATCCGGGACATTCATGAACACTGAAGCTTTCTTT.

The genes are TRBV9 and TRBJ2-1; 8 bases map to TRBD2. Germline V gene lookup returns CDR1 SGDLS and CDR2 YYNGEE. The CDR3 contains 15 residues. The V and J ends lost 0 bases and 8 bases, in that order; junction bases with no gene match: 7. The CDR3 region is CASSVEQRELDEQFF. The CDR3 region has the DNA TGTGCCAGCAGCGTAGAGCAGCGGGAGCTCGATGAGCAGTTCTTC. Based on the CDR3 plus reference TRBV9 and TRBJ2-1, the full variable domain is DSGVTQTPKHLITATGQRVTLRCSPRSGDLSVYWYQQSLDQGLQFLIQYYNGEERAKGNILERFSAQQFPDLHSELNLSSLELGDSALYFCASSVEQRELDEQFFGPGTRLTVL.